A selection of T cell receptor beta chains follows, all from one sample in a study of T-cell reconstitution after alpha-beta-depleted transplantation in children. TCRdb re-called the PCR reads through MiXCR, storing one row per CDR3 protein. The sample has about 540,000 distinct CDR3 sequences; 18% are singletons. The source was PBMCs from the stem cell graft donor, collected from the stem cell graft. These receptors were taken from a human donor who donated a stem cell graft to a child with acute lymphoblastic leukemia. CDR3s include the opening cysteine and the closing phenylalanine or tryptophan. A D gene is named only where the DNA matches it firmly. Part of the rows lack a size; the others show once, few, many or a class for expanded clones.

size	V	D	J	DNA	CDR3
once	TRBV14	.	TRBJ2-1	TGTGCCAGAAGCTTTGGCTCTGAGCAGTTCTTC	CARSFGSEQFF
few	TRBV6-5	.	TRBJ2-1	TGTGCCAGCAGTTCGCGTCCGAATGAGCAGTTCTTC	CASSSRPNEQFF
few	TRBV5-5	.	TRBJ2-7	TGTGCCAGCATGAGGACCGACACTTCCTACGAGCAGTACTTC	CASMRTDTSYEQYF
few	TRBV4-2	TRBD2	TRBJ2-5	TGTGCCAGCAGCCACCTGATCGGGACTAGCGGGAAGGAGACCCAGTACTTC	CASSHLIGTSGKETQYF
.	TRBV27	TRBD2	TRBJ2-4	TGTGCCAGCAGTGATGGACTAGCGGGATTGACAGCCAAAAACATTCAGTACTTC	CASSDGLAGLTAKNIQYF
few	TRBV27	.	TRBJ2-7	TGTGCCAGCATTCCAATCTGGGGGGACTACGAGCAGTACTTC	CASIPIWGDYEQYF
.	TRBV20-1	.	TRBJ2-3	TGCAGTGCTAGAGATCTCATTGGGCCAGATACGCAGTATTTT	CSARDLIGPDTQYF
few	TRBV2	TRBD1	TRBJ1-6	TGTGCCAGCAACCGGGACAGGGCTTCACCCCTCCACTTT	CASNRDRASPLHF
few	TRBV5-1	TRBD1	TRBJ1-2	TGCGCCAGCAGCCTCTGGACAGGGGGGCAAGATGGCTACACCTTC	CASSLWTGGQDGYTF
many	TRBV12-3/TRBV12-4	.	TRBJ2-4	TGTGCCAGCAGTTTAGCGGGGACTAAAAACATTCAGTACTTC	CASSLAGTKNIQYF
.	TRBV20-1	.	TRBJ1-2	TGCAGTGCTAGAGATGCGGGGAGGGCCGCCCATCATGGCTACACCTTC	CSARDAGRAAHHGYTF
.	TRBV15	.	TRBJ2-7	TGTGCCACCAGCAGTTCCGGGACGAAGCAGTACTTC	CATSSSGTKQYF
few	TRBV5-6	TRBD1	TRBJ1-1	TGTGCCAGCAGCTTGCTCACTCCAGGGGGCCGAGCTTTCTTT	CASSLLTPGGRAFF
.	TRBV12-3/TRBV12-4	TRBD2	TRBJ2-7	TGTGCCAGCAGTGCCAGCGGGAGGGCCCGCGGCGAGCAGTACTTC	CASSASGRARGEQYF
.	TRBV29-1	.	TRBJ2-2	TGCAGCGTTCGCACAGAAGCGGGGGAGCTGTTTTTT	CSVRTEAGELFF
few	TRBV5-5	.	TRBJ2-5	TGTGCCAGCAGCTTTGAGGGGGAAGAGACCCAGTACTTC	CASSFEGEETQYF
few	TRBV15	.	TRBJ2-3	TGTGCCACCAGCAGGCGCACAGATACGCAGTATTTT	CATSRRTDTQYF
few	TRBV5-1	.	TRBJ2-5	TGCGCCAGCAGCTTTACCCTTAGAGAAGAGACCCAGTACTTC	CASSFTLREETQYF
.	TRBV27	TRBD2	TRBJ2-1	TGTGCCAGCAGTACCTCTAGCGGGATCTCCTACAATGAGCAGTTCTTC	CASSTSSGISYNEQFF
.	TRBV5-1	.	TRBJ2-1	TGCGCCAGCAGCTTGGCTCGGACAGCAAGCTCCTACAATGAGCAGTTCTTC	CASSLARTASSYNEQFF
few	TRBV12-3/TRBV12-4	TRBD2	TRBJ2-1	TGTGCCAGCAGTTTTCTCGTTCTAGCGGGACACGCCTACAATGAGCAGTTCTTC	CASSFLVLAGHAYNEQFF
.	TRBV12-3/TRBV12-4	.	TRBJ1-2	TGTGCCAGCAGTTGGGGGTCGGCGGCCTATGGCTACACCTTC	CASSWGSAAYGYTF
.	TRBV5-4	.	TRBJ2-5	TGTGCCAGCAGCTTGACTAGGACGTATCAAGAGACCCAGTACTTC	CASSLTRTYQETQYF
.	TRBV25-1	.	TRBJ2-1	TGTGCCAGCAGTGACCTACAGGGCTTAGGCTCCTACAATGAGCAGTTCTTC	CASSDLQGLGSYNEQFF
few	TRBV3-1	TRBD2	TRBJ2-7	TGTGCCAGCAGCCAAGGGACTAGCGGAGGCCCATACGAGCAGTACTTC	CASSQGTSGGPYEQYF
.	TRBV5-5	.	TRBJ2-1	TGTGCCAGCAGCTTGGGGTTCAATGGGCAGTTCTTC	CASSLGFNGQFF
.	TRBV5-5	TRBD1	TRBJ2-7	TGTGCCAGCAGCCTACAGGGGGCCACCTACGAGCAGTACTTC	CASSLQGATYEQYF
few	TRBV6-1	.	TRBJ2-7	TGTGCCAGCAGTGAAGGGCCCAACTCCTACGAGCAGTACTTC	CASSEGPNSYEQYF
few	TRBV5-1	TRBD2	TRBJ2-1	TGCGCCAGCAGCTTGGGACTAGCGGGAGGAAGGGTGTGGGAGCAGTTCTTC	CASSLGLAGGRVWEQFF
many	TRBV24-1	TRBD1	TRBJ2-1	TGTGCCACCAGTGATTTTAGGGGAACAGGGGGCTTGGATGAGCAGTTCTTC	CATSDFRGTGGLDEQFF
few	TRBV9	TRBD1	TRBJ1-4	TGTGCCAGCAGCGTAGAAGGTGGGACAGTGAATGAAAAACTGTTTTTT	CASSVEGGTVNEKLFF
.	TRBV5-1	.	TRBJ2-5	TGCGCCAGCAGCTTTGACAGAATCCAAGAGACCCAGTACTTC	CASSFDRIQETQYF
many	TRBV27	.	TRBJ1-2	TGTGCCAGCAGTTTTGGGCAGAACTATGGCTACACCTTC	CASSFGQNYGYTF
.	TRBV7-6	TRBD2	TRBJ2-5	TGTGCCAGCAGCCGTAGCGGGATAGGGAACCAAGAGACCCAGTACTTC	CASSRSGIGNQETQYF
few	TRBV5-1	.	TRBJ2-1	TGCGCCAGCAGCCTCCCGGGACTCTTAGGTTACAATGAGCAGTTCTTC	CASSLPGLLGYNEQFF
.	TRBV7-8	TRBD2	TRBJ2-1	TGTGCCAGCAGCTCGGGACTAGGCTACAATGAGCAGTTCTTC	CASSSGLGYNEQFF
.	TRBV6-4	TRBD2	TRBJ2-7	TGTGCCAGCAGCTCTTCGGGACTAGCGGGGAACTACGAGCAGTACTTC	CASSSSGLAGNYEQYF
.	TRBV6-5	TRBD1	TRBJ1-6	TGTGCCAGCAGTTATCACAGGGACAGCTCACCCCTCCACTTT	CASSYHRDSSPLHF
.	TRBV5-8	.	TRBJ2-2	TGTGCCAGCAGCTTGGTTGGACTCTCGAACACCGGGGAGCTGTTTTTT	CASSLVGLSNTGELFF
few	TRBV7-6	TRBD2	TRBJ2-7	TGTGCCAGCAGCAAAGTCGGGACTAGCGGCATCAACGAGCAGTACTTC	CASSKVGTSGINEQYF
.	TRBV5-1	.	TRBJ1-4	TGCGCCAGCAGCGACCGGGTTTCTGATGAAAAACTGTTTTTT	CASSDRVSDEKLFF